The 15 T cell receptor beta chains listed next were all sequenced from one sample in a study of CDR3 diversity in severe acne. TCRdb processed the PCR reads anew with MiXCR; each CDR3 protein has one entry. The sample has more than 85,000 distinct CDR3 sequences, around 50% seen once. Sequenced material: blood. The source of these receptors is a male donor with severe acne vulgaris.

This clonotype was seen at least ten times. The chain combines TRBV20-1 with TRBJ2-7; TRBD1 might be the D (6 bases). The CDR3 is made up of 14 amino acids. Trimming took 6 bases from V and 4 from J, leaving 19 bases between them. The germline CDR1 and CDR2 sequences are DFQATT and SNEGSKA (reference sequence). CDR3 in DNA: TGCAGTGCAATTCGACAGGACGCTTCTTACGAGCAGTACTTC. Amino acids: CSAIRQDASYEQYF.

V and J are TRBV25-1 and TRBJ1-1; D is unclear. The CDR3 covers 10 residues. With 7 bases removed from V and 7 bases from J, the gap between germline ends came to 7 bases. CDR1 MGHDK and CDR2 SYGVNS come from the germline V gene. CDR3 nucleotides: TGTGCCAGCATGGGTAGTGAAGCTTTCTTT. It is translated as CASMGSEAFF.

V usage is TRBV30 and J usage is TRBJ2-2; 9 bases are shared with TRBD1. The germline V gene encodes CDR1 GTSNPN and CDR2 SVGIG (reference sequence). This CDR3 spans 13 amino acids. The V segment lost 2 bases and the J segment 7 bases; nucleotides outside the gene matches: 2. CDR3 protein: CAWSPDRGGELFF. The CDR3 DNA reads as TGTGCCTGGAGTCCGGACAGGGGCGGGGAGCTGTTTTTT.

The chain has TRBV24-1 and TRBJ2-1; TRBD2 matches 8 bases. From germline, CDR1 is KGHDR and CDR2 SFDVKD. This CDR3 comprises 15 residues. V gave up 3 bases and J gave up 6 bases; unmatched junction bases: 6. In DNA, the CDR3 is TGTGCCACCAGTGATCCTCGGGAGGGCCCCAATGAGCAGTTCTTC. Its translation: CATSDPREGPNEQFF.

This chain connects TRBV5-5 to TRBJ2-3; D may be TRBD1 or TRBD2 (8 bases each). CDR3 length: 17 amino acids. Germline assignment: CDR1 SGHKS and CDR2 YYEKEE (reference sequence). Trimming removed 5 bases from V and 5 bases from J, with 24 bases in between. The CDR3 is CASSSAGGTGGVDTQYF. CDR3 nucleotide sequence: TGTGCCAGCAGTTCAGCAGGGGGCACCGGGGGGGTAGATACGCAGTATTTT.

This clonotype is classed as medium-sized. The J gene is TRBJ2-1, the V gene TRBV6-5; D is ambiguous. Trimming took 6 bases from V and 7 from J, leaving 16 bases between them. The germline V gene has CDR1 MNHEY and CDR2 SVGAGI. This CDR3 comprises 14 residues. This CDR3 is CASSLIPGRNEQFF. The CDR3 DNA follows: TGTGCCAGCAGCCTAATTCCCGGTCGAAATGAGCAGTTCTTC.

This clonotype was observed at least ten times. The chain has TRBV25-1 and TRBJ1-4, with D tentatively TRBD1 (5 bases). CDR1 and CDR2 from the germline V gene are MGHDK and SYGVNS. The CDR3 spans 15 residues. Between the trimmed V and J ends, which lost 4 bases and 0 bases, there was a span of 9 bases. The CDR3 sequence is CASSVTGATNEKLFF. DNA of the CDR3: TGTGCCAGCAGTGTAACAGGAGCAACTAATGAAAAACTGTTTTTT.

The rearrangement uses TRBV7-9 and TRBJ1-5; 10 nucleotides agree with TRBD1. J gave up 5 bases and V 1 base, and 5 bases lay outside the gene matches. Germline CDR1 reads SEHNR; CDR2 reads FQNEAQ (reference sequence). The CDR3 runs to 16 residues. The CDR3 DNA is TGTGCCAGCAGCTTAGTGTGGACAGGGGGTTATCAGCCCCAGCATTTT. Translating gives CASSLVWTGGYQPQHF.

A word on this clonotype: Sequence at one end of the junction differs from germline and may be a read error. The chain combines TRBV5-1 with TRBJ2-3; maybe TRBD1 (5 bases). The CDR3 sequence is 14 residues long. In germline, CDR1 is SGHRS, CDR2 YFSETQ. The CDR3 sequence: CASSLEGARDTQYF. In DNA, the CDR3 is TGCGCCAGCAGCCTTGAAGGGGCCCGCGATACGCAGTATTTC.

The V call is TRBV19, the J call TRBJ1-5, with D unclear. Germline CDR1 reads LNHDA; CDR2 reads SQIVND (reference sequence). V lost 3 bases, J lost 7 bases, and 13 bases lay in between. CDR3 length equals 14 residues. The CDR3, as DNA: TGTGCCAGTAGTATTGAGCTGGCGAGGCAGCCCCAGCATTTT. Translated, it gives CASSIELARQPQHF.

There are a few counts of this clonotype. The CDR3 protein is CSALNGAKNIQYF. The CDR3 DNA follows: TGCAGCGCCCTTAACGGAGCCAAAAACATTCAGTACTTC. This sequence joins TRBV29-1 and TRBJ2-4; unclear D gene. Germline V gene lookup returns CDR1 SQVTM and CDR2 ANQGSEA. V was pared by 7 bases and J by 0 bases, with 10 bases between. This CDR3 is built from 13 residues.

The rearrangement joins TRBV6-5 to TRBJ1-1; possibly TRBD1 for D (5 bases). CDR3 size: 14 residues. V was pared by 6 bases and J by 1 base, with 12 bases between. CDR1 MNHEY and CDR2 SVGAGI come from the germline V gene. In DNA, the CDR3 is TGTGCCAGCAGATCAATCAGGGAGAACACTGAAGCTTTCTTT. This sequence encodes CASRSIRENTEAFF.

This clonotype was seen at least ten times. V usage is TRBV6-6 and J usage is TRBJ2-2, with TRBD2 matching over 10 bases. Germline loops: CDR1 MNHNY, CDR2 SVGAGI (reference sequence). This CDR3 has 17 amino acids. V lost 3 bases to trimming and J lost 2 bases; unmatched junction nucleotides: 6. CDR3: CASSYPSGSPNTGELFF. The CDR3 nucleotides are TGTGCCAGCAGTTATCCTAGCGGGAGCCCTAACACCGGGGAGCTGTTTTTT.

The rearrangement joins TRBV6-5 to TRBJ1-5; D unresolved. This CDR3 contains 13 residues. With 5 bases removed from V and 9 bases from J, the gap between germline ends came to 14 bases. Germline assignment: CDR1 MNHEY and CDR2 SVGAGI. This CDR3 is CASSRPEGAPQHF. CDR3 bases: TGTGCCAGCAGTCGTCCCGAGGGTGCGCCCCAGCATTTT.

This clonotype was found a few times. DNA for the CDR3: TGTGCCAGCAGCGCCAATCGGGCCTACGAGCAGTACTTC. This translates into CASSANRAYEQYF. The V gene is TRBV7-9, the J gene TRBJ2-7, with D unresolved. Germline CDR1 SEHNR, CDR2 FQNEAQ (reference sequence). CDR3 length: 13 amino acids. The V and J ends lost 5 bases and 2 bases respectively, with 10 bases between them.